This T cell receptor (beta chain) was recovered during a study of T-cell reconstitution after alpha-beta-depleted transplantation in children. A TCRbeta library incorporating unique molecular identifiers was prepared. TCRdb called the PCR reads again in MiXCR, with one record for every CDR3 protein. The sample lists 450,000 to 600,000 distinct CDR3 sequences, around 16% occurring once. Only a few counts were recorded for this clonotype. CDR3 length equals 14 residues. The trim removed 3 bases at V and 8 bases at J, leaving 7 bases unmatched. Germline CDR1 and CDR2: SGHKS and YYEKEE (reference sequence).

The sequence was obtained from a human donor who donated a stem cell graft to a child with acute lymphoblastic leukemia. The sequenced sample was PBMCs from the stem cell graft donor, obtained from the stem cell graft. The chain is built from TRBV5-5 and TRBJ1-4; 7 bases are a match to TRBD1. The CDR3 sequence: CASSWSRDSEKLFF. CDR3 in DNA: TGTGCCAGCAGCTGGTCCCGGGACAGCGAAAAACTGTTTTTT.